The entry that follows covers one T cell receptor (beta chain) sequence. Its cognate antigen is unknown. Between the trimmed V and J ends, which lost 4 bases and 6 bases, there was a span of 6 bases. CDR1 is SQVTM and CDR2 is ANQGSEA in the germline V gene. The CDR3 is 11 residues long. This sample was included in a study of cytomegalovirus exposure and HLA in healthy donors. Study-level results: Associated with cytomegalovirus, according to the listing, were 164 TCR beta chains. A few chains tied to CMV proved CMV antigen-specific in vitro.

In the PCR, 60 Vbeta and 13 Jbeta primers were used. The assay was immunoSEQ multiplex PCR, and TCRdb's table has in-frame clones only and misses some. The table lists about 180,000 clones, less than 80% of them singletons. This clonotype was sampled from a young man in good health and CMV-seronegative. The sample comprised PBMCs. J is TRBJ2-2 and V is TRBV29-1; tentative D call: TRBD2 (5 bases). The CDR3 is CSVAGAGELFF. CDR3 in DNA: TGCAGCGTTGCCGGGGCCGGGGAGCTGTTTTTT.